The T cell receptor (beta chain) under discussion was sequenced for a study of human CD8 memory T cell subsets. The CDR3 sequence is 18 residues long. Its frequency marks this clonotype as medium-sized. Its antigen is not identified. Study results and caveats: While effector memory cells differed, stem-like memory and precursor exhausted T cells had similarly high diversity.

Researchers made TCR beta libraries via UMI-labeled 5' RACE. From the 5' RACE reads, TCRdb lists one entry per CDR3 protein and no DNA. Reported are fewer than 7,500 distinct CDR3 sequences; the ten largest clones contain about a quarter. CCR7+ PD-1- TIGIT- CD8+ T cells were termed stem-like memory (TSTEM). Negative magnetic selection enriched total CD8+ T cells. It was from duplicate vials of some 150,000 sorted CD8+ T cells per subset that RNA came. The rearrangement links TRBV23-1 to TRBJ1-6. TRBV23-1 is marked as an open reading frame, function uncertain. Sequencing used CD8+ stem-like memory T cells (TSCM and TCM) sorted from PBMCs. Indicated subset: stem-like memory CD8 T cells (TSTEM), CCR7+ PD-1- TIGIT-. The clonotype comes from a human donor in good health. CDR3 region: CASSQHSRQSSYNSPLHF.